This TCR beta chain is drawn from a study of patients and donors after allogeneic stem cell transplantation. The CDR3 covers 13 residues. Between the trimmed V and J ends, which lost 4 bases and 5 bases, there was a span of 10 bases. Germline V gene data show CDR1 as SGHRS and CDR2 as YFSETQ. TCRdb re-called the RT-PCR reads with MiXCR, one entry per CDR3 protein. This table holds hundreds of thousands of distinct CDR3 sequences, 16% found once. This clonotype was seen a few times. What was sequenced was blood, either unsorted or a sorted T cell fraction (not recorded which). The V gene is TRBV5-1, the J gene TRBJ2-1; tentative D call: TRBD2 (5 bases). This receptor was taken from a human donor who was either an allogeneic HSCT recipient or a stem cell or donor lymphocyte infusion donor (not recorded which). It is not recorded whose cells these are; they may come from a transplant donor. CDR3: CASSPGLHNEQFF. The CDR3 DNA reads as TGCGCCAGCAGCCCTGGACTGCACAATGAGCAGTTCTTC.